These 10 T cell receptor beta chains originate from one sample sequenced in a study of shared clonotypes between healthy human individuals. Sequencing was performed with immunoSEQ multiplex PCR; in TCRdb, only in-frame clones are kept and a portion is missing. The repertoire consists of roughly 2,500,000 clones, with roughly 93% occurring once and the leading ten covering roughly 0.39%. Sample: naive CD4+ T cells from PBMCs. Subset of the sample: CD45RA+ positively selected. The source of these receptors is a man younger than 35 in good health. Some clones in this sample may be carry-over from other donors' samples.

This sequence joins TRBV2 and TRBJ2-6; the D gene could be TRBD1 or TRBD2 (5 bases each). Germline CDR1 is SNHLY and CDR2 is FYNNEI. Trimming removed 5 bases at V and 0 bases at J, with 17 bases between. This CDR3 is built from 18 residues. The CDR3 reads CASSLARVADSGANVLTF. Written as DNA, the CDR3 is TGTGCCAGCAGTCTAGCCAGGGTGGCAGACTCTGGGGCCAACGTCCTGACTTTC.

On this clone: The identical CDR3 is also encoded by other nucleotide sequences in the sample. The J gene is TRBJ2-3, the V gene TRBV5-1, with TRBD1 matching 7 bases. The V gene's germline CDR1 is SGHRS and CDR2 YFSETQ. The CDR3 totals 15 residues. The V segment lost 5 bases and the J segment 0 bases; nucleotides outside the gene matches: 6. The chain's CDR3 is CASSVGQASTDTQYF. The CDR3 DNA reads as TGCGCCAGCAGTGTCGGACAGGCTAGCACAGATACGCAGTATTTT.

V and J are TRBV27 and TRBJ1-4; unclear D gene. The V gene's germline CDR1 is MNHEY and CDR2 SMNVEV (reference sequence). The CDR3 sequence is 12 residues long. V lost 3 bases, J lost 7 bases, and 6 bases lay in between. The CDR3 sequence is CASSFMGEKLFF. The CDR3 DNA reads TGTGCCAGCAGTTTTATGGGTGAAAAACTGTTTTTT.

CDR3: CASSKIGDRLTGELFF. The CDR3 DNA is TGTGCCAGCAGCAAGATCGGGGACAGGTTAACCGGGGAGCTGTTTTTT. The chain combines TRBV7-3 with TRBJ2-2; 8 positions agree with TRBD1. This CDR3 comprises 16 residues. Per germline, CDR1 SGHTA and CDR2 FQGTGA. The J segment lost 5 bases and the V segment lost 5 bases, leaving 10 bases of the junction unmatched.

The genes are TRBV14 and TRBJ2-7; 8 bases line up with TRBD2. V was pared by 6 bases and J by 6 bases, with 16 bases of the junction left unmatched. The germline V gene encodes CDR1 SGHDN and CDR2 FVKESK. CDR3 length: 16 residues. The CDR3 DNA reads TGTGCCAGCAGTCACCGGACCGGGACTAGGATCTCCGAGCAGTACTTC. Its translation is CASSHRTGTRISEQYF.

The V call is TRBV19, the J call TRBJ2-5, with D maybe TRBD1 (7 bases). This CDR3 has 15 residues. V was cut by 4 bases and J by 3 bases, with 15 bases left in between. In germline, CDR1 is LNHDA, CDR2 SQIVND (reference sequence). The CDR3: CASSSHGRGEETQYF. CDR3 DNA: TGTGCCAGTAGTAGCCACGGCAGGGGGGAAGAGACCCAGTACTTC. The full variable domain, rest sourced from reference TRBV19 and TRBJ2-5, is DGGITQSPKYLFRKEGQNVTLSCEQNLNHDAMYWYRQDPGQGLRLIYYSQIVNDFQKGDIAEGYSVSREKKESFPLTVTSAQKNPTAFYLCASSSHGRGEETQYFGPGTRLLVL.

The gene calls are TRBV29-1 and TRBJ1-1; 9 bases map to TRBD1. V was pared by 6 bases and J by 3 bases, with 11 bases of the junction left unmatched. From germline, CDR1 is SQVTM and CDR2 ANQGSEA. The CDR3 is 15 amino acids. The CDR3 loop reads CSVGSTGGGHTEAFF. The CDR3 DNA reads as TGCAGCGTAGGTAGCACAGGGGGCGGCCACACTGAAGCTTTCTTT.

The chain is built from TRBV28 and TRBJ2-7; TRBD2 is a possible D gene (6 bases). The V gene lost 2 bases and the J gene lost 0 bases, with 14 bases spanning the gap. CDR3 length equals 16 residues. Per germline, CDR1 MDHEN and CDR2 SYDVKM. This CDR3 reads CASSLNRWGDSYEQYF. CDR3 bases: TGTGCCAGCAGTTTAAATAGGTGGGGGGACTCCTACGAGCAGTACTTC.

This chain links TRBV18 with TRBJ2-2; 8 bases line up with TRBD2. This CDR3 region has 16 residues. The germline V gene has CDR1 KGHSH and CDR2 LQKENI. V trimming: 2 bases; J trimming: 2 bases; junction bases outside the gene matches: 4. This CDR3 is CASSPFSGTNTGELFF. The CDR3 nucleotides are TGTGCCAGCTCACCATTTAGCGGGACCAACACCGGGGAGCTGTTTTTT.

This clone occurred once. The chain is built from TRBV28 and TRBJ1-3; a possible D gene is TRBD1 (6 bases). Germline V gene sequence: CDR1 MDHEN, CDR2 SYDVKM. CDR3 length: 14 residues. V lost 4 bases and J 5 bases, leaving 12 bases between the germline ends. This CDR3 is CASSSQDRRNTIYF. In DNA form, the CDR3 reads TGTGCCAGCAGTTCCCAGGACAGAAGAAACACCATATATTTT. Looking up the rest from reference TRBV28 and TRBJ1-3 gives the full variable domain: DVKVTQSSRYLVKRTGEKVFLECVQDMDHENMFWYRQDPGLGLRLIYFSYDVKMKEKGDIPEGYSVSREKKERFSLILESASTNQTSMYLCASSSQDRRNTIYFGEGSWLTVV.